The clone carrying this T cell receptor (beta chain) has more than one count but fewer than ten. Its antigen is unknown. The V gene lost 0 bases and the J gene lost 9 bases, with 5 bases spanning the gap. Germline V lookup: CDR1 LGHNA, CDR2 YNFKEQ. The CDR3 extends over 12 amino acids. These data are taken from a study of T cell repertoires in cytomegalovirus infection. Across the study: Shared public TCR beta signatures pointed to both CMV infection and a matching HLA type.

Study findings and constraints: Identification of carriers of CMV plus the relevant HLA was performed using cumulative public TCR beta family frequency. Dominant in the ex vivo response were TCR beta clonotypes restricted by HLA-C and specific for CMV.

Each CDR3 protein is one row after TCRdb ran MiXCR on the reads. The data contain nearly 550,000 distinct CDR3 sequences, approximately 15% of them seen just once; the ten biggest clones take up roughly 25%. The rearrangement links TRBV4-2 to TRBJ2-2, with a weak D call TRBD2 (5 bases). The sequencing sample was made of CD8+ T cells from PBMCs. This clonotype was obtained from a human donor in good health (CMV status not recorded). Some clones in this sample may be carry-over from other donors' samples. CDR3 sequence (DNA): TGTGCCAGCAGCCAAGACGGGAGGGAGCTGTTTTTT. This codes for CASSQDGRELFF.